This T cell receptor (beta chain) appears in the sequencing data of a study of T cell responses to AZD1222 COVID-19 vaccine. Of note for this clone: Antigen: not known.

Study results and caveats: CD4 TCRs linked to vaccination spanned spike, dominating at 160-218 and 743-854. Only a handful of AZD1222 recipients, five to seven in all, had baseline seropositivity. Nearly half of unique spike-specific TCRs reportedly avoided B.1.351 and B.1.1.7 mutated regions. Following two doses of AZD1222, Spike-specific TCR breadth and depth rose.

Measured with immunoSEQ multiplex PCR; TCRdb has only the in-frame clones, and not every one. The sample contains 100,000 to 150,000 clones, 90% of which appear only once. This receptor was identified in an adult in good health. Sequenced material: peripheral blood, taken on day 0 of MenACWY control vaccination.

The CDR3 loop reads CASAAWAGGGYGYTF. The CDR3, as DNA: TGTGCCAGCGCCGCCTGGGCAGGGGGAGGGTATGGCTACACCTTC. This chain joins TRBV27 and TRBJ1-2, with 7 bases aligning to TRBD1. Per germline, CDR1 MNHEY and CDR2 SMNVEV (reference sequence). This CDR3 has 15 amino acids. Losses at the gene ends were 8 bases for V and 5 bases for J; bases not matched to a gene: 14.